This TCR beta chain was captured in a study of control samples from healthy donors and cancer patients. Trimming left V 0 bases short and J 0 bases short, with 0 bases between. Germline-derived CDR1 and CDR2 are SGHRS and YFSETQ. This CDR3 is built from 12 residues. Clones were read by immunoSEQ multiplex PCR, and TCRdb kept only the in-frame ones, dropping some. The data hold under 95,000 clones, with about nine tenths observed a single time. This clone has a single count. The gene calls are TRBV5-1 and TRBJ2-5; the D is unclear. The sample was blood. The TCR sequence derives from a woman between 25 and 40 years old in good health. Here the CDR3 DNA reads TGCGCCAGCAGCTTGGACCAAGAGACCCAGTACTTC. Its protein product is CASSLDQETQYF.